This T cell receptor beta chain was identified in a study of T-cell reconstitution after alpha-beta-depleted transplantation in children. This clonotype was recorded at least ten times. Its cognate antigen is unknown. Study-wide results and limits: Two months or so post-transplant, alpha-beta T cells reportedly derived from several hundred expanded graft clones. Day-60 TCRbeta diversity that was high in some patients was derived from surviving recipient T cells and thymic progenitors. Once a year had passed after transplant, T-cell counts and diversity came mostly from newly produced T cells.

For TCRbeta, the library was prepared with unique molecular identifiers. Via MiXCR, TCRdb re-called the PCR reads, giving one row per CDR3 protein. Of tens of thousands of distinct CDR3 sequences listed, roughly 20% are singletons. The CDR3 covers 15 residues. Trimming stripped 4 bases from V and 5 bases from J, with 17 bases between. Per germline, CDR1 SGHAT and CDR2 FQDESV (reference sequence). Sample: PBMCs, mostly from graft donor cells, taken 360 days after TCRalphabeta/CD19-depleted stem cell transplant. The rearrangement uses TRBV11-1 and TRBJ1-1, with D possibly being TRBD1 (6 bases). This TCR was sampled from a male patient aged 2 to 9 who had a stem cell transplant for acute lymphoblastic leukemia, so the T cells may come from the graft donor. The CDR3, as DNA: TGTGCCAGCAGCTCAGACCAGGGGCCCTGGACTGAAGCTTTCTTT. Its protein product is CASSSDQGPWTEAFF.